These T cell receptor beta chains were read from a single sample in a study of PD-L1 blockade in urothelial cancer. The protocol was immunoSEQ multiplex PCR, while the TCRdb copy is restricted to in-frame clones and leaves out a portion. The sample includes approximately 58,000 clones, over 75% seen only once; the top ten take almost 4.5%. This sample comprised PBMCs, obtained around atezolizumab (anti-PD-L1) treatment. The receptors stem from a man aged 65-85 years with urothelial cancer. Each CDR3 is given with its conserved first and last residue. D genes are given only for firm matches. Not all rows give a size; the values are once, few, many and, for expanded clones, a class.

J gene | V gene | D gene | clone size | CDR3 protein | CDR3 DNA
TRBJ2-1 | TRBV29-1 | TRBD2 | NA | CSVNRGSSYNEQFF | TGCAGCGTCAATCGCGGGAGCTCCTACAATGAGCAGTTCTTC
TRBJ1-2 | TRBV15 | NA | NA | CATSRDKGGAYGYTF | TGTGCCACCAGCAGAGATAAGGGGGGGGCCTATGGCTACACCTTC
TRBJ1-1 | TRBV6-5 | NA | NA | CASSSRTASNTEAFF | TGTGCCAGCAGTTCAAGGACAGCCTCGAACACTGAAGCTTTCTTT
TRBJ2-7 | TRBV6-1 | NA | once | CASSEGSGGWYEQYF | TGTGCCAGCAGTGAAGGAAGTGGAGGATGGTACGAGCAGTACTTC
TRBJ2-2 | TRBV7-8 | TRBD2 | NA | CASSLNLLAGRTRPNTGELFF | TGTGCCAGCAGCTTGAATCTCCTAGCGGGTAGAACCCGACCGAACACCGGGGAGCTGTTTTTT
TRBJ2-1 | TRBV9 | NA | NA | CASSVVSQREQFF | TGTGCCAGCAGCGTAGTTAGTCAGCGGGAGCAGTTCTTC
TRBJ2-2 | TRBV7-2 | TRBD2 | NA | CASSFGLAGGGELFF | TGTGCCAGCAGCTTCGGACTAGCGGGAGGGGGGGAGCTGTTTTTT
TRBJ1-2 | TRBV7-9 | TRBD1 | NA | CASSSTSPGGQGMDGYTF | TGTGCCAGCAGCTCAACTAGCCCCGGAGGACAGGGTATGGATGGCTACACCTTC
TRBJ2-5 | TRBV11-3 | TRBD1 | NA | CASSADRETQYF | TGTGCCAGCAGCGCGGACAGGGAGACCCAGTACTTC
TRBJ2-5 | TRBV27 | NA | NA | CASRPLSVQETQYF | TGTGCCAGCCGTCCCCTCAGCGTCCAAGAGACCCAGTACTTC
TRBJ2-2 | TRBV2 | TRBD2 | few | CASSGLAGGTGELFF | TGTGCCAGCAGTGGACTAGCGGGAGGCACCGGGGAGCTGTTTTTT
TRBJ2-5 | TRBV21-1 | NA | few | CASSKAGQVQETQYF | TGTGCCAGCAGCAAGGCGGGACAGGTTCAAGAGACCCAGTACTTC
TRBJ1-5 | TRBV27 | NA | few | CASSLAGPGQPQHF | TGTGCCAGCAGTTTAGCTGGGCCAGGTCAGCCCCAGCATTTT
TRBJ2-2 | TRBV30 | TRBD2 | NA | CAWRPGLAGRELFF | TGTGCCTGGAGACCGGGTCTAGCGGGACGGGAGCTGTTTTTT
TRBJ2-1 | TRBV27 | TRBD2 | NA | CASSFYAGGPSHEQFF | TGTGCCAGCAGTTTTTACGCGGGAGGGCCCAGCCATGAGCAGTTCTTC
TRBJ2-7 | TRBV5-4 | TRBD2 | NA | CASSLGAGELEQYF | TGTGCCAGCAGCTTAGGAGCGGGAGAGTTGGAGCAGTACTTC
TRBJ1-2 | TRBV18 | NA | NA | CASSPPGHEFYGYTF | TGTGCCAGCTCACCCCCGGGACACGAATTCTATGGCTACACCTTC
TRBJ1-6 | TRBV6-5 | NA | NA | CASTIRRGGDSPLHF | TGTGCCAGCACTATACGTCGGGGTGGCGATTCACCCCTCCACTTT
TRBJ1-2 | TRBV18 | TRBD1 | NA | CASSVDRVYGYTF | TGTGCCAGCTCAGTGGACAGGGTCTATGGCTACACCTTC
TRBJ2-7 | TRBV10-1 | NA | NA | CASSYSGAYEQYF | TGCGCCAGCAGTTATTCGGGAGCCTACGAGCAGTACTTC
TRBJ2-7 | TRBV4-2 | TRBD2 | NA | CASSQSVASGSDRGYEQYF | TGTGCCAGCAGCCAATCCGTGGCTAGCGGGAGCGATCGGGGCTACGAGCAGTACTTC
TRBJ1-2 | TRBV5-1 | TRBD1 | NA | CASSRGQGAGYGYTF | TGCGCCAGCAGCCGGGGACAGGGGGCGGGCTATGGCTACACCTTC
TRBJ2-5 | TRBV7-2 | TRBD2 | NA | CASSGQISGRGETQYF | TGTGCCAGCAGCGGCCAGATTAGCGGGAGAGGGGAGACCCAGTACTTC
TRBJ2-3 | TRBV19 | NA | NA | CATSGRGTDTQYF | TGTGCCACTTCGGGAAGGGGGACAGATACGCAGTATTTT
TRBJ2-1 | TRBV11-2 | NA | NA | CASMGQREKNEQFF | TGTGCCAGCATGGGGCAGCGCGAGAAGAATGAGCAGTTCTTC
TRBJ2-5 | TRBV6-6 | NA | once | CASSSTARGETQYF | TGTGCCAGCAGTTCGACAGCCAGGGGAGAGACCCAGTACTTC
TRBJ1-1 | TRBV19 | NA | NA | CASSIYRENTEAFF | TGTGCCAGTAGTATATACAGGGAAAACACTGAAGCTTTCTTT
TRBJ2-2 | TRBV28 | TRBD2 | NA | CASRPSGTGQVGELFF | TGTGCCAGCAGACCCAGCGGGACGGGCCAGGTCGGGGAGCTGTTTTTT
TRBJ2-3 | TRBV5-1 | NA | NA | CASSLRQGPDTQYF | TGCGCCAGCAGCTTGCGTCAGGGGCCAGATACGCAGTATTTT
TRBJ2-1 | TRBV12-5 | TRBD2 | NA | CASGNLAGGYNEQFF | TGTGCTAGTGGAAACCTAGCGGGAGGCTACAATGAGCAGTTCTTC
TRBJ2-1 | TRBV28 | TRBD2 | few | CASSLAGGDNEQFF | TGTGCCAGCAGTTTAGCGGGAGGGGACAATGAGCAGTTCTTC
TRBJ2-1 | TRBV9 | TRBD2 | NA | CASSVLPRTSGGHNEQFF | TGTGCCAGCAGCGTACTTCCCCGGACTAGCGGGGGCCACAATGAGCAGTTCTTC
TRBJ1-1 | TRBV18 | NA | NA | CASSPTTLNTEAFF | TGTGCCAGCTCACCAACGACACTGAACACTGAAGCTTTCTTT
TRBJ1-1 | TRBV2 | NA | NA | CASSESMNTEAFF | TGTGCCAGCAGTGAGTCCATGAACACTGAAGCTTTCTTT
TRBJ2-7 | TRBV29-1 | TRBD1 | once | CSVIGQGPYEQYF | TGCAGCGTTATCGGACAGGGCCCCTACGAGCAGTACTTC
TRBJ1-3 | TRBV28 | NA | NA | CASSSPQNTIYF | TGTGCCAGCAGTTCCCCCCAAAACACCATATATTTT
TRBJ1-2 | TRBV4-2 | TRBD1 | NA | CASSQGGGQGINGYTF | TGTGCCAGCAGCCAAGGAGGAGGACAGGGGATCAATGGCTACACCTTC
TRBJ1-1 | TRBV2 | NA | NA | CASSEDGNTEAFF | TGTGCCAGCAGTGAAGACGGGAACACTGAAGCTTTCTTT
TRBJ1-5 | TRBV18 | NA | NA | CASSPEGNQPQHF | TGTGCCAGCTCCCCAGAGGGCAATCAGCCCCAGCATTTT
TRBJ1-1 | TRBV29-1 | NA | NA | CSSVVGEGTEAFF | TGCAGCAGCGTTGTCGGTGAGGGCACTGAAGCTTTCTTT
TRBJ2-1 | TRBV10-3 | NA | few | CAISVKVEGDNEQFF | TGTGCCATCAGTGTTAAAGTAGAGGGAGACAATGAGCAGTTCTTC
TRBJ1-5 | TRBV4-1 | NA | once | CASSQDGGGNQPQHF | TGCGCCAGCAGCCAAGACGGGGGGGGAAATCAGCCCCAGCATTTT
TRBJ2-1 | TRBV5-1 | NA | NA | CASSLATLYNEQFF | TGCGCCAGCAGCTTGGCGACTCTCTACAATGAGCAGTTCTTC
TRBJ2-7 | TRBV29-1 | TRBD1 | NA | CSGRGSSYEQYF | TGCAGCGGCAGGGGGAGCTCCTACGAGCAGTACTTC
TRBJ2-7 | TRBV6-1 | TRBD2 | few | CASSDGDYTIREQYF | TGTGCCAGCAGTGATGGGGACTATACTATACGGGAGCAGTACTTC
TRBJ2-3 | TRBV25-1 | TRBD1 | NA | CASSGLLGQENTDTQYF | TGTGCCAGCAGTGGCCTGCTGGGACAGGAAAACACAGATACGCAGTATTTT
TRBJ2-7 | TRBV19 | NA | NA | CASSIDRESSYEQYF | TGTGCCAGTAGTATTGACAGAGAGAGCTCCTACGAGCAGTACTTC
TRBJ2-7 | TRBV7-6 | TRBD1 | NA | CASGGQGIHEQYF | TGTGCCAGCGGTGGACAGGGGATCCACGAGCAGTACTTC
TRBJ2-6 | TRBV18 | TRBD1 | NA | CASSPQTGAGANVLTF | TGTGCCAGCTCACCACAGACAGGGGCTGGGGCCAACGTCCTGACTTTC